The TCR beta chain described here comes from a study of T cell responses to AZD1222 COVID-19 vaccine (dated by TCRdb to the early 2020s). For the wider study: AZD1222 recipients with second doses at about 4 weeks or about 12 weeks were pooled, because spike-specific TCR depth and breadth did not differ between schedules. Trial participants were enrolled into age subgroups of 18-55, 56-69 and 70-plus years, which contained around 150, 29 and 61 TCR-sequenced participants, respectively. A total of 233 trial participants underwent TCR sequencing, of whom some 200 had received two doses of AZD1222 and around 25 had received two doses of the MenACWY control vaccine.

The time point label corresponds to: baseline before first vaccination. Vaccinee samples were obtained from the UK trials COV001 and COV002, which included a single-blind randomized controlled phase 2/3 trial of AZD1222 (ChAdOx1 nCoV-19) in healthy adults. For TCRbeta chain sequencing, PBMC samples were collected from trial participants at day 0 and at day 28 after the second dose. Points on this clone: Its antigen has not been determined. Within one base of it there is no much larger clone, and no base qualities were kept.

CDR1 and CDR2, per the germline V gene, are MDHEN and SYDVKM. The CDR3 runs 16 amino acids, cysteine and phenylalanine included. The only DNA kept is the CDR3, 48 bases in frame from the first base. V drops 3 bases and J drops 6 bases, leaving 18 bases in between. The CDR3 regions of human TCRbeta chains were analyzed by immunosequencing. As for the original processing: Repertoire TCRs were checked for matches against a reference library of SARS-CoV-2-specific TCRs that had been generated using the MIRA antigen-specificity platform. Breadth was defined as the fraction of unique TCRs that were SARS-CoV-2-associated, and depth was defined as the fraction of total T cells that were SARS-CoV-2-associated. Using the MIRA data, each spike-specific TCR was mapped to the spike region that the TCR reacts to and placed in a CD4 or CD8 class. Log10-transformed breadth and depth values were compared by one-way ANOVA with Sidak's multiple comparisons tests. TCRdb retrieved this table from immuneACCESS and kept in-frame rearrangements only. Not all clones are present; in checked studies, unresolved V genes account for under half, and no reason is known for the remainder. Clone size and V and J calls were adopted from that table, with D and trimming inferred from the DNA. In all, the sample holds roughly 100,000 clones, and around nine tenths of those were seen once. The ten top clones hold less than 9.5% of the sample.

The full study reports these points: No day 14 peak-response samples were available, so repertoires were characterized only after the peak T cell response. Reportedly, close to half of the unique spike-specific TCRs recognized epitopes lying outside the regions that are mutated in the B.1.351 and B.1.1.7 variants. Conclusions about previously exposed vaccinees are limited because only 6 or 7 AZD1222 recipients were SARS-CoV-2 seropositive at baseline. Vaccine-associated CD4 TCRs spanned the whole spike protein, with dominant responses in regions 160-218 and 743-854. Most participants were white British and females outnumbered males, and the authors suggested that clonal diversity may have been underestimated. In the small 56-69-year group, the increase in depth fell short of significance, most likely because of low power. Spike-specific TCR breadth and depth rose significantly after two AZD1222 doses compared with day 0 and with MenACWY recipients.

This clonotype was obtained from an adult in good health. The sequencing used peripheral blood, collected on day 0 of AZD1222 vaccination. This sequence uses TRBV28 and TRBJ2-1, with a tentative D gene TRBD2 over 5 matching bases. The CDR3 loop reads CASSLVGRRSSNEQFF. At the DNA level, the sequence is TGTGCCAGCAGTTTGGTAGGCAGGAGGTCAAGCAATGAGCAGTTCTTC.